The rows below give T cell receptor beta chains drawn from one sample of a study of beta chain features in type 1 diabetes. TCRdb keeps only in-frame clones here, not all; method: immunoSEQ multiplex PCR. Altogether about 140,000 clones are present, about a tenth being singletons, with the ten largest covering 0.55% to 0.75%. Material: central memory CD4+ T cells from blood. These receptors were obtained from a woman between 35 and 50 years old in good health. CDR3s include the opening cysteine and the closing phenylalanine or tryptophan. The order of the fields is clone size, J gene, D gene, V gene, CDR3 DNA, CDR3 protein. D genes are given only for firm matches. Size is omitted from some rows. Given values are once, few, many or a class for expanded clones.

>few|TRBJ1-5|TRBD1|TRBV19
TGTGCCAGTAGTGACAGGGTAAATCAGCCCCAGCATTTT
CASSDRVNQPQHF
>.|TRBJ2-7|TRBD1|TRBV6-6
TGTGCCAGCAGCCAACCGGGACAGGGTTCCTACGAGCAGTACTTC
CASSQPGQGSYEQYF
>.|TRBJ2-6|.|TRBV27
TGTGCCAGCAGAACATCTGGGGCCAACGTCCTGACTTTC
CASRTSGANVLTF
>.|TRBJ2-7|.|TRBV4-2
TGTGCCAGCAGCCAACCCCGGCAGGGCCCAAGGGAGCAGTACTTC
CASSQPRQGPREQYF
>.|TRBJ2-1|.|TRBV11-2
TGTGCCAGCAACAAAGAGGGGGTCTTTGGTGAGCAGTTCTTC
CASNKEGVFGEQFF
>few|TRBJ2-7|.|TRBV4-1
TGCGCCAGCAGCCAAGCAAGCAAACCCTACGAGCAGTACTTC
CASSQASKPYEQYF
>.|TRBJ1-2|.|TRBV7-9
TGTGCCAGCAGCTTAGCAGCCTCCCTGGGGGCCGGCTACACCTTC
CASSLAASLGAGYTF
>.|TRBJ1-2|TRBD1|TRBV7-2
TGTGCCAGCAGAAGAGACAGGGGGCTGGGCTACACCTTC
CASRRDRGLGYTF
>.|TRBJ2-1|.|TRBV11-2
TGTGCCAGCAGCTTATACACCCGGCAGGGGGGTGATGAGCAGTTCTTC
CASSLYTRQGGDEQFF
>.|TRBJ2-2|.|TRBV7-2
TGTGCCAGCAGCGTCAGGGGCGTCGGGGAGCTGTTTTTT
CASSVRGVGELFF
>.|TRBJ2-7|.|TRBV7-9
TGTGCCAGCAGCTTGGTACCGGGACACAACCCCTACGAGCAGTACTTC
CASSLVPGHNPYEQYF
>few|TRBJ1-4|.|TRBV5-1
TGCGCCAGCAGCTACAGGGTTAATGAAAAACTGTTTTTT
CASSYRVNEKLFF
>few|TRBJ1-2|.|TRBV9
TGTGCCAGCAGCGTAGCCAGGTCTAACTATGGCTACACCTTC
CASSVARSNYGYTF
>few|TRBJ2-5|.|TRBV6-1
TGTGCCAGCAGTGAACTGGGGGCCAAGGGGGAGACCCAGTACTTC
CASSELGAKGETQYF
>many|TRBJ2-3|.|TRBV7-9
TGTGCCAGCAGCTCACCCGGGGGTAGCACAGATACGCAGTATTTT
CASSSPGGSTDTQYF
>few|TRBJ2-5|TRBD1|TRBV7-2
TGTGCCAGCAGCTTTTGGACAGGGGGGGCGGAGACCCAGTACTTC
CASSFWTGGAETQYF
>.|TRBJ2-2|TRBD1|TRBV11-1
TGTGCCAGCAGCGGGGACAGCAACACCGGGGAGCTGTTTTTT
CASSGDSNTGELFF
>.|TRBJ2-1|TRBD1|TRBV6-1
TGTGCCAGCAACCGGGACAGGGGCTACAATGAGCAGTTCTTC
CASNRDRGYNEQFF
>.|TRBJ2-7|TRBD1|TRBV5-6
TGTGCCAGCAGCTCCAGACAGGGGTCCTACGAGCAGTACTTC
CASSSRQGSYEQYF
>few|TRBJ1-2|.|TRBV13
TGTGCCAGCAGCTCTTATCGTAGGGTTCAGCGGAGCCCCTATGGCTACACCTTC
CASSSYRRVQRSPYGYTF
>few|TRBJ2-3|.|TRBV6-5
TGTGCCAGCAGTTACAACAGGGATCCAGATACGCAGTATTTT
CASSYNRDPDTQYF
>few|TRBJ2-5|.|TRBV11-2
TGTGCCAGCAGCCGACCGGCGGATCTCCAAGAGACCCAGTACTTC
CASSRPADLQETQYF
>few|TRBJ2-3|TRBD2|TRBV29-1
TGCAGCTCGCGGGAGACTAGCACAGATACGCAGTATTTT
CSSRETSTDTQYF
>.|TRBJ1-5|.|TRBV7-9
TGTGCCAGCAGCTCAGGGTGGGATCAGCCCCAGCATTTT
CASSSGWDQPQHF
>.|TRBJ2-3|.|TRBV6-4
TGTGCCAGCAGTGACCTCCCCGGAGATACGCAGTATTTT
CASSDLPGDTQYF
>many|TRBJ1-1|TRBD1|TRBV29-1
TGCAGCGGAGCGGACAGGCGAGTGAACACTGAAGCTTTCTTT
CSGADRRVNTEAFF
>few|TRBJ2-6|.|TRBV6-1
TGTGCCAGCAGTGATATTTTGAGCTCTGGGGCCAACGTCCTGACTTTC
CASSDILSSGANVLTF
>.|TRBJ2-5|.|TRBV1
TGCACCATAAACAGGGGTAGCGAAGAGACCCAGTACTTC
CTINRGSEETQYF
>many|TRBJ1-4|.|TRBV29-1
TGCAGCGTGGGAGGGATTGAAAAACTGTTTTTT
CSVGGIEKLFF
>.|TRBJ2-3|.|TRBV18
TGTGCCAGCTCACCACCGTCCGGGTCTCGGGATACGCAGTATTTT
CASSPPSGSRDTQYF
>.|TRBJ2-7|TRBD1|TRBV7-9
TGTGCCAGCAGCTTAGAGTCGAGGCGACAGGGGTTCAACGAGCAGTACTTC
CASSLESRRQGFNEQYF
>.|TRBJ2-1|TRBD2|TRBV13
TGTGCCAGCAGACCCCGGACTAGCGGGGGCAATGAGCAGTTCTTC
CASRPRTSGGNEQFF
>many|TRBJ2-2|.|TRBV2
TGTGCCAGCAGCCAGACAGTTAACACCGGGGAGCTGTTTTTT
CASSQTVNTGELFF
>few|TRBJ1-3|.|TRBV5-4
TGTGCCAGCAGCTCCGGGGGTGGGATCGGAAACACCATATATTTT
CASSSGGGIGNTIYF
>many|TRBJ2-7|.|TRBV7-9
TGTGCCAGCAGCCCCGCTACCTACGAGCAGTACTTC
CASSPATYEQYF
>few|TRBJ1-1|.|TRBV10-3
TGTGCCATCAGTGCAGACCTAGGCGGCACTGAAGCTTTCTTT
CAISADLGGTEAFF
>.|TRBJ1-5|TRBD1|TRBV6-1
TGTGCCAGCAGGACGGGACAGGGGGCCAATCAGCCCCAGCATTTT
CASRTGQGANQPQHF
>few|TRBJ2-1|TRBD1|TRBV7-2
TGTGCCAGCAGCGCCCGACAGGGGAGAACCTACAATGAGCAGTTCTTC
CASSARQGRTYNEQFF